The rows below give T cell receptor beta chains drawn from one sample of a study of blood T cell repertoires in COVID-19. Only in-frame clones appear in the TCRdb table, and some are missing; sequencing was by immunoSEQ multiplex PCR. The data show 250,000 to 350,000 clones, around 87% seen once. The sample was peripheral blood. These receptors originate from a woman in her forties or fifties who had recovered from COVID-19. Each CDR3 is given with its conserved first and last residue. The order of the fields is J gene, clone size, V gene, D gene, CDR3 protein, CDR3 DNA. D genes are given only for firm matches. Clone size is shown for a subset of rows, as once, few, many or a class of expanded clone.

>TRBJ1-3|.|TRBV15|.
CATSRDLGPGNTIYF
TGTGCCACCAGCAGAGATCTGGGGCCCGGAAACACCATATATTTT
>TRBJ1-5|.|TRBV6-5|TRBD1
CATGGTNSNQPQHF
TGTGCCACAGGGGGGACAAATAGCAATCAGCCCCAGCATTTT
>TRBJ2-3|.|TRBV7-7|.
CASSPTSSSDTQYF
TGTGCCAGCAGCCCGACTAGTAGCTCAGATACGCAGTATTTT
>TRBJ1-2|.|TRBV27|TRBD1
CASSPRQGPYGYTF
TGTGCCAGCAGTCCGAGACAGGGACCCTATGGCTACACCTTC
>TRBJ2-5|.|TRBV28|.
CATLEQGVQETQYF
TGTGCCACGCTAGAACAGGGAGTTCAAGAGACCCAGTACTTC
>TRBJ1-1|.|TRBV30|TRBD1
CAWRAIRGQGARTEAFF
TGTGCCTGGAGGGCCATACGGGGGCAGGGGGCGAGGACTGAAGCTTTCTTT
>TRBJ2-1|.|TRBV5-1|TRBD2
CASSEGSGGYEQFF
TGCGCCAGCAGCGAGGGATCGGGAGGATATGAGCAGTTCTTC
>TRBJ1-1|once|TRBV3-1/TRBV3-2|.
CASSPPGTLNTEAFF
TGTGCCAGCAGCCCACCCGGGACACTGAACACTGAAGCTTTCTTT
>TRBJ2-2|many|TRBV7-2|.
CASSLETGTGELFF
TGTGCCAGCAGCTTAGAAACGGGCACCGGGGAGCTGTTTTTT
>TRBJ1-1|.|TRBV6-4|.
CASSHPTGTRAFF
TGTGCCAGCAGTCATCCTACAGGGACCCGAGCTTTCTTT
>TRBJ2-7|once|TRBV2|TRBD1
CASSPDRGYEQYF
TGTGCCAGCAGTCCTGACAGGGGTTACGAGCAGTACTTC
>TRBJ1-5|.|TRBV4-3|TRBD1
CASSQSGQVNQPQHF
TGCGCCAGCAGCCAATCAGGACAGGTGAATCAGCCCCAGCATTTT
>TRBJ2-5|.|TRBV28|.
CASSPRDFQETQYF
TGTGCCAGCAGCCCGCGGGACTTCCAAGAGACCCAGTACTTC
>TRBJ2-1|few|TRBV7-9|.
CASSSSSGKRGIQQFF
TGTGCCAGCAGCTCGTCCTCAGGCAAAAGGGGAATCCAGCAGTTCTTC
>TRBJ1-1|.|TRBV28|TRBD1
CASKDRGRFGTEAFF
TGTGCCAGCAAGGACAGGGGGCGATTTGGCACTGAAGCTTTCTTT
>TRBJ2-3|.|TRBV7-9|TRBD2
CASSRGRLSSDTQYF
TGTGCCAGCAGCCGCGGGAGGCTGTCATCTGATACGCAGTATTTT
>TRBJ2-1|.|TRBV10-2|.
CASSDSTNYNEQFF
TGCGCCAGCAGTGATAGTACCAACTACAATGAGCAGTTCTTC
>TRBJ2-7|few|TRBV18|.
CASSPDSVAYEQYF
TGTGCCAGCTCACCCGACTCCGTAGCCTACGAGCAGTACTTC
>TRBJ2-1|.|TRBV27|TRBD2
CASSLWGTSGGLPHSSEQFF
TGTGCCAGCAGTTTATGGGGGACTAGCGGGGGGCTTCCCCACTCCAGTGAGCAGTTCTTC
>TRBJ2-2|.|TRBV19|TRBD1
CASRDRANTGELFF
TGTGCCAGTAGAGACAGGGCGAACACCGGGGAGCTGTTTTTT
>TRBJ1-3|.|TRBV6-6|TRBD1
CASSSGQGTGNTIYF
TGTGCCAGCAGTTCGGGACAGGGTACAGGAAACACCATATATTTT
>TRBJ1-6|.|TRBV19|.
CASSRGGIGNSPLHF
TGTGCCAGTTCCCGCGGGGGGATCGGTAATTCACCCCTCCACTTT
>TRBJ1-2|.|TRBV19|.
CASRLGGNYGYTF
TGTGCCAGTAGATTAGGGGGTAACTATGGCTACACCTTC
>TRBJ2-1|.|TRBV24-1|TRBD2
CATSDPLAGYNEQFF
TGTGCCACCAGTGATCCACTAGCGGGGTACAATGAGCAGTTCTTC
>TRBJ1-1|.|TRBV6-5|.
CASSYSARRGTFF
TGTGCCAGCAGTTACTCGGCCCGGAGGGGAACTTTCTTT
>TRBJ1-2|.|TRBV7-9|.
CASSPAGGGYGYTF
TGTGCCAGCAGCCCCGCTGGGGGAGGGTATGGCTACACCTTC
>TRBJ1-1|.|TRBV27|TRBD1
CASSSPRQGGAAFF
TGTGCCAGCAGTTCCCCTAGACAGGGTGGGGCAGCTTTCTTT
>TRBJ2-3|.|TRBV18|.
CASSLQGNPDTQYF
TGTGCCAGCTCACTACAGGGAAACCCAGATACGCAGTATTTT
>TRBJ1-4|once|TRBV28|TRBD1
CASRGNRQGEVKLFF
TGTGCCAGCAGGGGGAACAGACAGGGTGAAGTAAAACTGTTTTTT
>TRBJ2-2|.|TRBV5-1|.
CASSLTTAARTGELFF
TGCGCCAGCAGCTTGACGACAGCCGCTCGGACCGGGGAGCTGTTTTTT
>TRBJ2-1|.|TRBV5-1|TRBD2
CASSGGSGTTGEQFF
TGCGCCAGCAGCGGGGGATCCGGGACTACAGGCGAGCAGTTCTTC
>TRBJ2-1|.|TRBV5-4|TRBD2
CASSSGLAGGNEQFF
TGTGCCAGCAGCTCCGGACTAGCGGGTGGCAATGAGCAGTTCTTC
>TRBJ1-1|.|TRBV30|.
CAHSQAFMNTEAFF
TGTGCCCATTCCCAGGCGTTTATGAACACTGAAGCTTTCTTT
>TRBJ1-6|many|TRBV6-2/TRBV6-3|TRBD1
CASSWGTDNSPLHF
TGTGCCAGCAGTTGGGGGACAGATAATTCACCCCTCCACTTT
>TRBJ2-5|.|TRBV4-2|TRBD2
CASSRSGSGRAPETQYF
TGTGCCAGCAGCAGGAGTGGGAGCGGGAGGGCCCCGGAGACCCAGTACTTC
>TRBJ1-1|.|TRBV19|TRBD1
CASSLRDRRNTEAFF
TGTGCCAGTAGTTTACGGGACAGGAGGAACACTGAAGCTTTCTTT
>TRBJ2-5|.|TRBV6-2/TRBV6-3|.
CASSYHRETQYF
TGTGCCAGCAGTTATCATCGGGAGACCCAGTACTTC
>TRBJ2-3|.|TRBV5-1|TRBD2
CASSLIAGGPTDTQYF
TGCGCCAGCAGCTTGATCGCGGGAGGCCCCACAGATACGCAGTATTTT
>TRBJ1-6|.|TRBV27|.
CASTLGTGLNSPLHF
TGTGCCAGCACCCTGGGAACAGGGTTAAATTCACCCCTCCACTTT
>TRBJ2-3|.|TRBV6-2/TRBV6-3|TRBD1
CASSNTRDRGRDTQYF
TGTGCCAGCAGTAATACCAGGGACAGAGGCAGAGATACGCAGTATTTT
>TRBJ2-7|.|TRBV5-4|.
CASSLYSRSSYEQYF
TGTGCCAGCAGCTTGTATTCACGGTCCTCCTACGAGCAGTACTTC
>TRBJ1-3|.|TRBV11-3|.
CASSLVPRGPGNTIYF
TGTGCCAGCAGCTTAGTGCCCAGGGGACCTGGAAACACCATATATTTT
>TRBJ2-7|.|TRBV6-5|TRBD1
CASSPGTAFYEQYF
TGTGCCAGCAGTCCAGGGACAGCTTTCTACGAGCAGTACTTC
>TRBJ1-6|.|TRBV4-1|.
CASSQEAQDTRSSYNSPLHF
TGCGCCAGCAGCCAAGAAGCCCAAGACACTAGAAGCTCCTATAATTCACCCCTCCACTTT
>TRBJ1-4|.|TRBV7-2|TRBD1
CASSAGTGFEKLFF
TGTGCCAGCAGCGCCGGGACAGGGTTTGAAAAACTGTTTTTT
>TRBJ2-2|.|TRBV7-3|.
CASSLNTRGELFF
TGTGCCAGCAGCTTAAACACCCGCGGGGAGCTGTTTTTT
>TRBJ2-3|.|TRBV5-1|TRBD2
CASSLDSWGGGLDTQYF
TGCGCCAGCAGCTTGGATTCTTGGGGGGGTGGTCTCGATACGCAGTATTTT
>TRBJ2-5|.|TRBV6-2/TRBV6-3|TRBD2
CASSSGGGAWETQYF
TGTGCCAGCAGTTCAGGCGGGGGGGCCTGGGAGACCCAGTACTTC